This T cell receptor beta chain was obtained from a study of T cell responses to AZD1222 COVID-19 vaccine. Study-wide points: Repertoires were sampled only after the peak T cell response. Unmutated variant regions are reportedly targeted by nearly half of spike-specific TCRs. Seropositive status at baseline applied to only five or six AZD1222 recipients. With two AZD1222 doses given, Spike-specific TCR breadth and depth both rose.

The length of the CDR3 is 13 residues. Looked up from germline, CDR1 is MDHEN and CDR2 is SYDVKM. The ends lost 9 bases at V and 7 bases at J; junction bases unmatched: 8. In this sample, this clone turned up once. Its antigen is undetermined. Assay: immunoSEQ multiplex PCR; the TCRdb copy retains only in-frame clones and omits some. The sample lists 75,000 to 100,000 clones; almost 90% were seen once. The input for sequencing was peripheral blood, taken on day 0 of AZD1222 vaccination. The receptor was isolated from an adult in good health. The V gene is TRBV28, the J gene TRBJ1-2, with 10 nucleotides matching TRBD1. CDR3 protein: CASRGQGFGGYTF. The CDR3 nucleotides read TGTGCCAGTCGGGGACAGGGGTTCGGTGGCTACACCTTC.